This is a list of T cell receptor beta chains from one sample in a study of blood T cell repertoires in COVID-19. Produced via immunoSEQ multiplex PCR; TCRdb's table is partial and in-frame only. Here the sample spans 150,000 or so clones, over 75% being singletons. Material for sequencing was PBMCs or T cells enriched from blood (not recorded which). The receptors stem from a man aged 35 to 55 who had recovered from COVID-19. The CDR3 runs from the conserved cysteine through the conserved F or W. A D gene is named only where the DNA matches it firmly. Rows may omit the clone size; those that give it use once, few, many or a size class.

>TRBJ2-3|TRBV7-3|.|TRBD2
TGTGCCAGCAGTTCTAGCGGGGAATTTGGTACGCAGTATTTT
CASSSSGEFGTQYF
>TRBJ1-1|TRBV30|few|.
TGTGCCTGGAAGACAGGAATGGGAGCTTTCTTT
CAWKTGMGAFF
>TRBJ2-1|TRBV28|.|.
TGTGCCAGCAGTCCTCCGTCTAAGGCTAGCGACTACAATGAGCAGTTCTTC
CASSPPSKASDYNEQFF
>TRBJ2-1|TRBV5-1|few|TRBD2
TGCGCCAGCAGCTTGGAGCCCTTTACCGAGCGGGGGGCTCCTTTCTACAATGAGCAGTTCTTC
CASSLEPFTERGAPFYNEQFF
>TRBJ1-1|TRBV25-1|.|.
TGTGCCAGCAGTGAGGGGGCCAGCACTGAAGCTTTCTTT
CASSEGASTEAFF
>TRBJ1-2|TRBV5-1|.|TRBD1
TGCGCCAGCAGCTTGGTTTCGGACAGGGTGTCCATAGGCGGTTACACCTTC
CASSLVSDRVSIGGYTF
>TRBJ2-4|TRBV5-4|.|TRBD2
TGTGCCAGCAGCTCTGGGACTAGCGGGGGGGCCCGCATTCAGTACTTC
CASSSGTSGGARIQYF
>TRBJ1-2|TRBV3-1/TRBV3-2|.|.
TGTGCCAGCAGCCAAGATCTCAGTGCGGGGGGGAGGCACTATGGCTACACCTTC
CASSQDLSAGGRHYGYTF
>TRBJ2-2|TRBV7-9|.|TRBD2
TGTGCCAGCAGCCGACTAGCGGGGGGCTTCACCGGGGAGCTGTTTTTT
CASSRLAGGFTGELFF
>TRBJ2-3|TRBV27|.|.
TGTGCCAGCAGTTTAAACCAGGGTGAAGATACGCAGTATTTT
CASSLNQGEDTQYF
>TRBJ1-4|TRBV24-1|.|TRBD1
TGTGCCACCAGTGATTCGTCCCGGGACAGGGGAGGAAGGGAAAAACTGTTTTTT
CATSDSSRDRGGREKLFF
>TRBJ2-3|TRBV7-3|.|TRBD2
TGTGCCAGCAGCGCGGCGGGGCCCGGGGGGGATACGCAGTATTTT
CASSAAGPGGDTQYF
>TRBJ2-7|TRBV2|.|TRBD1
TGTGCCAGCAGTGCGGCAGGGGGCCCCCACGAGCAGTACTTC
CASSAAGGPHEQYF
>TRBJ1-1|TRBV18|.|.
TGTGCCAGCTCGTCGGACTTTAACACTGAAGCTTTCTTT
CASSSDFNTEAFF
>TRBJ2-5|TRBV15|.|TRBD1
TGTGCCACCAGCAGGGGCCGGACAGGCAACCAAGAGACCCAGTACTTC
CATSRGRTGNQETQYF
>TRBJ2-2|TRBV18|.|.
TGTGCCAGCTCTCCCCTTGCGGAGTCTACCGGGGAGCTGTTTTTT
CASSPLAESTGELFF
>TRBJ1-5|TRBV7-6|.|.
TGTGCCAGCAGCTGGGCAGGGGACAATCAGCCCCAGCATTTT
CASSWAGDNQPQHF
>TRBJ2-7|TRBV6-5|.|.
TGTGCCAGCAGTTACGGGCCTGCGGGAACAGACGAGCAGTACTTC
CASSYGPAGTDEQYF
>TRBJ2-7|TRBV5-1|.|.
TGCGCCAGCAGCTTGGGATATCCGCGGCGACCCTACGAGCAGTACTTC
CASSLGYPRRPYEQYF
>TRBJ2-3|TRBV7-9|.|.
TGTGCCAGCAGCCCCGGGTCCAGAGGGTTTAGCACAGATACGCAGTATTTT
CASSPGSRGFSTDTQYF